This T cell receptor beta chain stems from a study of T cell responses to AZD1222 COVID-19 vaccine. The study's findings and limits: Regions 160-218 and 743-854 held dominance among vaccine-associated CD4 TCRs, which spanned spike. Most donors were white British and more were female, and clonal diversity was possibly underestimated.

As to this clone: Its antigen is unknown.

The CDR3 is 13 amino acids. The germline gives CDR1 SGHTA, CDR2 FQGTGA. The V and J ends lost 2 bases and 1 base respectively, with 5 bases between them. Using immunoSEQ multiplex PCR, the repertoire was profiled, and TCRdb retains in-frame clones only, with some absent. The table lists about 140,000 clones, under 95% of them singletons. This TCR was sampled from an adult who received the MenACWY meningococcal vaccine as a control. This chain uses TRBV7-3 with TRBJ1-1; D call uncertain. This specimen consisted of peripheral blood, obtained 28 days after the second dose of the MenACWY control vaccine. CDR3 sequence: CASSLHTNTEAFF. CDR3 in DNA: TGTGCCAGCAGCTTACACACGAACACTGAAGCTTTCTTT.